The clone carrying this T cell receptor beta chain was observed at least ten times. The antigen remains unidentified. The sample is drawn from a study of T cells after yellow fever vaccination. General observations from the study: Reappearing after the booster were most of the clones from primary vaccination (96% CD4, approximately 85% CD8). A faster peak, day 5 versus 15, was reached by the weaker secondary response. Any FACS-sorted repertoire could hold abundant clonotypes that contaminate it from the bulk population.

J lost 4 bases, V lost 5 bases, and 8 bases had no gene match. Germline V gene data show CDR1 as DFQATT and CDR2 as SNEGSKA (reference sequence). The CDR3 length is 16 residues. MiXCR was run by TCRdb on the 5' RACE reads, yielding one entry per CDR3 protein. Among 250,000 to 400,000 distinct CDR3 sequences listed, 3.5% to 4.5% were seen once. The source is a man younger than 35 who received the YFV17D yellow fever vaccine. The source material was PBMCs, sampled 15 days after the yellow fever booster vaccination. This chain uses TRBV20-1 with TRBJ2-5, with 15 bases fitting TRBD2. CDR3: CSAGLAGGPGLETQYF. The CDR3 DNA sequence: TGCAGTGCTGGACTAGCGGGGGGGCCTGGGTTAGAGACCCAGTACTTC.